The 27 T cell receptor beta chains given below trace back to one sample, sequenced in a study of cytomegalovirus exposure and HLA in healthy donors. With 60 Vbeta and 13 Jbeta primers, the PCR was carried out. Sequenced by immunoSEQ multiplex PCR; TCRdb stores in-frame clones only, minus some. The repertoire holds some 130,000 clones, with around 74% as singletons. What was sequenced was PBMCs. These receptors came from a male donor in good health and CMV-seronegative.

The J gene is TRBJ1-1, the V gene TRBV10-3, with D uncertain. Trimming cost V 3 bases and J 2 bases, with 10 bases left between them. Germline loops: CDR1 ENHRY, CDR2 SYGVKD. This CDR3 spans 14 amino acids. For the CDR3, the DNA is TGTGCCATCAGTGAAGGCAGCGTCAACACTGAAGCTTTCTTT. Translating gives CAISEGSVNTEAFF.

The chain links TRBV5-4 to TRBJ2-7; 11 bases match TRBD1. CDR3 length: 17 amino acids. With 3 bases clipped from V and 1 base from J, the junction kept 9 bases outside the gene matches. From germline, CDR1 is SGHNT and CDR2 YYREEE (reference sequence). DNA of the CDR3: TGTGCCAGCAGCTCCGCCGGACAGGGGGCAAAGTCCTACGAGCAGTACTTC. Its translation is CASSSAGQGAKSYEQYF.

The table lists this clone with a count of one. V and J are TRBV5-1 and TRBJ2-5; D gene ambiguous. Germline assignment: CDR1 SGHRS and CDR2 YFSETQ. The V end lost 0 bases, the J end lost 7 bases, and 10 bases lay between the germline ends. CDR3 length equals 13 residues. The CDR3 here is CASSLGLLGTQYF. The DNA for the CDR3 is TGCGCCAGCAGCTTGGGACTCCTAGGGACCCAGTACTTC.

The chain is built from TRBV19 and TRBJ1-5; D remains ambiguous. The CDR3 runs to 11 residues. V lost 6 bases, J lost 9 bases, and 9 bases lay in between. CDR1 is LNHDA, CDR2 SQIVND, per germline (reference sequence). CDR3 protein: CASRNSGPQHF. In DNA form, the CDR3 reads TGTGCCAGTAGAAACAGTGGGCCCCAGCATTTT.

The rearrangement links TRBV11-2 to TRBJ1-3, with a possible D match to TRBD1 (6 bases). The CDR3 covers 16 residues. V was pared by 4 bases and J by 4 bases, with 17 bases between. Germline lookup yields CDR1 SGHAT and CDR2 FQNNGV. CDR3 bases: TGTGCCAGCAGCTCGGACAGCGCTGTGGCGGGAAACACCATATATTTT. Residues: CASSSDSAVAGNTIYF. Full variable domain (rest looked up from reference TRBV11-2 and TRBJ1-3): EAGVAQSPRYKIIEKRQSVAFWCNPISGHATLYWYQQILGQGPKLLIQFQNNGVVDDSQLPKDRFSAERLKGVDSTLKIQPAKLEDSAVYLCASSSDSAVAGNTIYFGEGSWLTVV.

The chain's CDR3 is CASSNRGASNTEAFF. The DNA of the CDR3 is TGTGCCAGCAGCAACCGGGGGGCCTCGAACACTGAAGCTTTCTTT. The chain recombines TRBV2 with TRBJ1-1, with D perhaps matching TRBD1 (6 bases). Germline V gene sequence: CDR1 SNHLY, CDR2 FYNNEI. The germline V and J ends were trimmed by 6 bases and 1 base, with 15 bases remaining between them. This CDR3 has 15 amino acids.

V is TRBV5-6 and J is TRBJ1-1; D remains ambiguous. The ends were cut back, 3 bases at V and 5 bases at J, with 17 bases in the middle. Germline assignment: CDR1 SGHDT and CDR2 YYEEEE. The CDR3 contains 15 residues. The chain's CDR3 is CASSSFGKGLTEAFF. CDR3 sequence (DNA): TGTGCCAGCAGCTCCTTCGGGAAAGGATTGACTGAAGCTTTCTTT. Based on the CDR3 plus reference TRBV5-6 and TRBJ1-1, the full variable domain is DAGVTQSPTHLIKTRGQQVTLRCSPKSGHDTVSWYQQALGQGPQFIFQYYEEEERQRGNFPDRFSGHQFPNYSSELNVNALLLGDSALYLCASSSFGKGLTEAFFGQGTRLTVV.

V and J are TRBV19 and TRBJ2-7, with 8 bases fitting TRBD1. Unmatched junction bases numbered 6, after V lost 9 bases and J lost 2 bases. The CDR3 covers 13 residues. Germline loops: CDR1 LNHDA, CDR2 SQIVND (reference sequence). The CDR3 protein is CASRQGTTYEQYF. In DNA, the CDR3 is TGTGCCAGCAGACAGGGGACCACCTACGAGCAGTACTTC.

The rearrangement joins TRBV7-9 to TRBJ2-5; 10 bases agree with TRBD2. Unmatched junction bases numbered 10, after V lost 5 bases and J lost 4 bases. The germline V gene has CDR1 SEHNR and CDR2 FQNEAQ (reference sequence). The CDR3 is made up of 16 amino acids. This chain's CDR3 is CASSPASGGYRETQYF. In nucleotides, the CDR3 is TGTGCCAGCAGCCCAGCTAGCGGGGGCTACCGAGAGACCCAGTACTTC.

Of note for this clone: Additional DNA sequences in this sample encode the identical CDR3. The V and J genes are TRBV18 and TRBJ1-5; D not resolved. The length of the CDR3 is 15 residues. The V gene's germline CDR1 is KGHSH and CDR2 LQKENI. V lost 0 bases and J 1 base, leaving 7 bases between the germline ends. Written as DNA, the CDR3 is TGTGCCAGCTCACCACCGGGCAGAAGCAATCAGCCCCAGCATTTT. Its protein is CASSPPGRSNQPQHF.

CDR3 DNA: TGTGCCAGCAGCTTGGGGGGGGTTTTCGAAGCTTTCTTT. Encoded protein: CASSLGGVFEAFF. The chain links TRBV11-2 to TRBJ1-1; TRBD1 might be the D (5 bases). The CDR3 has 13 residues. The V gene lost 3 bases and the J gene lost 8 bases, with 13 bases spanning the gap. Germline values: CDR1 SGHAT, CDR2 FQNNGV.

In this sample, this clone turned up once. The chain carries TRBV4-1 and TRBJ1-2; possible D gene TRBD1, 6 bases. The CDR3 sequence is 15 residues long. Germline V lookup: CDR1 MGHRA, CDR2 YSYEKL. The V end was cut by 0 bases, the J end by 5 bases, with 13 bases between. CDR3 residues: CASSQDLDSRYGYTF. The CDR3 region has the DNA TGCGCCAGCAGCCAAGATTTGGACAGTCGTTATGGCTACACCTTC.

This clone was counted a single time. J is TRBJ2-1 and V is TRBV30; maybe TRBD2 (6 bases). The CDR3 is 15 residues long. The V end lost 3 bases, the J end lost 4 bases, and 16 bases lay between the germline ends. The germline V gene encodes CDR1 GTSNPN and CDR2 SVGIG (reference sequence). CDR3 coding DNA: TGTGCCTGGAGCTCGGGAGCGTCGGGGTACAATGAGCAGTTCTTC. This codes for CAWSSGASGYNEQFF.

This clone was recorded once. The chain recombines TRBV15 with TRBJ2-3; D uncertain. Germline values: CDR1 LNHNV, CDR2 YYDKDF (reference sequence). The germline V and J ends were trimmed by 1 base and 4 bases, with 9 bases remaining between them. This CDR3 has 14 residues. The CDR3 DNA sequence: TGTGCCACCAGCAGAGGCTTTGGAGCAGATACGCAGTATTTT. Translating gives CATSRGFGADTQYF.

The CDR3 DNA follows: TGCGCCAGCAGCCCCCCGACGGGTTCCCTCTCGACGACAGATACGCAGTATTTT. Protein product: CASSPPTGSLSTTDTQYF. The V call is TRBV4-3, the J call TRBJ2-3; no reliable D call. The ends were cut back, 4 bases at V and 3 bases at J, with 23 bases in the middle. The germline V gene has CDR1 LGHNA and CDR2 YSLEER. The CDR3 is 18 amino acids.

The chain recombines TRBV19 with TRBJ2-5, with D possibly matching TRBD1 (6 bases). Trimming removed 0 bases from V and 0 bases from J, with 11 bases in between. The germline gives CDR1 LNHDA, CDR2 SQIVND (reference sequence). The CDR3 has 16 amino acids. The CDR3, as DNA: TGTGCCAGTAGTATAGATCTTGACAGGTACCAAGAGACCCAGTACTTC. Its protein is CASSIDLDRYQETQYF.

This rearrangement joins TRBV4-2 to TRBJ1-2; D might be TRBD1 (5 bases). V lost 3 bases and J lost 0, with 17 bases in between. The CDR3 has 17 amino acids. Per the germline V gene, CDR1 is LGHNA and CDR2 is YNFKEQ. The CDR3, as DNA: TGTGCCAGCAGCCACCGGACCTCAGGGTACTCTAACTATGGCTACACCTTC. Translating gives CASSHRTSGYSNYGYTF.

This chain connects TRBV6-4 to TRBJ1-4; perhaps TRBD1 as D (5 bases). The germline V gene encodes CDR1 MRHNA and CDR2 SNTAGT. This CDR3 has 14 residues. Trimming removed 5 bases at V and 8 bases at J, with 15 bases between. CDR3 sequence: CASSYEGAGEKLFF. Written as DNA, the CDR3 is TGTGCCAGCAGTTACGAAGGGGCCGGGGAAAAACTGTTTTTT.

The chain uses TRBV23-1 and TRBJ2-3; the D gene is possibly TRBD1 (11 bases). TRBV23-1 is marked as an open reading frame, function uncertain. Trimming took 4 bases from V and 5 from J, leaving 40 bases between them. There are 23 residues in the CDR3. DNA for the CDR3: TGCGCCAGCAGTCCACTGGACAGGGGGCGGTGGGCGAGCGGGAGGGCCTTGGGAGATACGCAGTATTTT. Translating it yields CASSPLDRGRWASGRALGDTQYF.

The rearrangement joins TRBV19 to TRBJ2-1; 8 bases are shared with TRBD1. CDR3 length equals 16 residues. Unmatched junction bases numbered 9, after V lost 6 bases and J lost 2 bases. Looked up from germline, CDR1 is LNHDA and CDR2 is SQIVND (reference sequence). The CDR3 region is CASSPGTGGPYNEQFF. The CDR3, as DNA: TGTGCCAGTAGCCCCGGGACAGGTGGTCCCTACAATGAGCAGTTCTTC.

This clone was recorded only once. This rearrangement joins TRBV4-2 to TRBJ2-1; weak D call: TRBD2 (7 bases). Germline CDR1 is LGHNA and CDR2 is YNFKEQ. V dropped 4 bases and J dropped 8 bases, with 18 bases sitting between them. The CDR3 covers 15 residues. Here the CDR3 reads CASSRSGGPADEQFF. CDR3 in DNA: TGTGCCAGCAGCCGCTCCGGGGGGCCGGCGGATGAGCAGTTCTTC.

In DNA, the CDR3 is TGTGCCAGTAGTATCCAGGGCCGTCAGCCCCAGCATTTT. It is translated as CASSIQGRQPQHF. This chain connects TRBV19 to TRBJ1-5, with a weak D call TRBD1 (5 bases). Between the trimmed V and J ends, which lost 3 bases and 6 bases, there was a span of 9 bases. From germline, CDR1 is LNHDA and CDR2 SQIVND (reference sequence). This CDR3 contains 13 residues.

The chain links TRBV6-6 to TRBJ2-1; D may be TRBD2 (6 bases). V was trimmed by 7 bases and J by 1 base, leaving 14 bases between them. The germline V gene encodes CDR1 MNHNY and CDR2 SVGAGI (reference sequence). The CDR3 is made up of 15 amino acids. This chain's CDR3 is CASTTTGRSYNEQFF. As DNA, the CDR3 is TGTGCCAGCACCACCACTGGGAGGTCCTACAATGAGCAGTTCTTC.

About this clone itself: Distinct nucleotide sequences in the sample also encode this CDR3. The chain carries TRBV29-1 and TRBJ2-5; TRBD1 is a possible D gene (6 bases). The CDR3 is 11 residues long. CDR1 and CDR2 (germline): SQVTM, ANQGSEA. The V and J ends lost 6 bases and 4 bases respectively, with 9 bases between them. Here the CDR3 DNA reads TGCAGCGTCACAGGGCTAGAGACCCAGTACTTC. Translation: CSVTGLETQYF.

This sequence joins TRBV4-3 and TRBJ1-1, with a weak D call TRBD1 (5 bases). Trimming left V 4 bases short and J 7 bases short, with 19 bases between. The CDR3 consists of 15 residues. Germline CDR1 and CDR2: LGHNA and YSLEER. The CDR3 region has the DNA TGCGCCAGCAGCCGAACACGAGACAGTTTCGGTGAAGCTTTCTTT. This gives the protein CASSRTRDSFGEAFF.

The CDR3 nucleotides are TGTGCCAGCAGCCATGGCGGGACTAGCGGGAACACAGATACGCAGTATTTT. Translating it yields CASSHGGTSGNTDTQYF. J is TRBJ2-3 and V is TRBV5-8; 13 positions match TRBD2. Germline trimming cut 4 bases from V and 2 bases from J; bases unmatched to any gene: 7. CDR1 SGHTS and CDR2 YDEGEE come from the germline V gene. The CDR3 is made up of 17 amino acids.

The count of this clone is one. The rearrangement links TRBV28 to TRBJ1-4; weak D call: TRBD1 (5 bases). Trimming stripped 10 bases from V and 3 bases from J, with 21 bases between. CDR1 is MDHEN, CDR2 SYDVKM, per germline. The CDR3 has 16 amino acids. CDR3 sequence reads: CATHRAGVQANEKLFF. The CDR3 DNA reads TGTGCCACCCATAGGGCGGGGGTCCAAGCTAATGAAAAACTGTTTTTT.